One and the same sample provided the 29 T cell receptor beta chains below, sequenced in a study of regulatory T cells in long-lasting Graves disease. CDR3-region Arm-PCR and iRepertoire HTBI primers produced the TCR beta libraries. Each CDR3 protein gets one entry after TCRdb re-called the multiplex PCR reads with MiXCR. The sample has 500,000 or so distinct CDR3 sequences, 15% to 20% seen once; the top ten hold 10% to 15%. Noted time point: newly diagnosed GD, antithyroid drugs for less than 3 months. The TCR library was made from RNA that had been extracted from PBMCs in TRIzol. Separately, the same data were catalogued under a study of T cells in Graves' hyperthyroidism and ophthalmopathy.

Here the sequenced sample was peripheral blood mononuclear cells (PBMCs), taken at new diagnosis, from a patient treated with antithyroid drugs. The receptor set was obtained from a man aged 40-55 years with Graves disease.

This clonotype was seen at least ten times. The gene calls are TRBV10-1 and TRBJ2-1, with TRBD2 matching 15 bases. Trimming at V came to 5 bases and at J to 13 bases, leaving 6 bases not matched to a gene. Germline-derived CDR1 and CDR2 are WNHNN and SYGVQD (reference sequence). CDR3 length: 14 amino acids. The CDR3 loop is CASSTGLAGGPQFF. The CDR3 DNA reads as TGCGCCAGCAGTACCGGACTAGCGGGAGGGCCCCAGTTCTTC.

This clonotype appeared a few times. The chain carries TRBV12-3 or TRBV12-4 and TRBJ1-1; D is unresolved. CDR3 size: 13 residues. Between the trimmed V and J ends, which lost 5 bases and 10 bases, there was a span of 17 bases. The CDR3 nucleotides are TGTGCCAGCAGTCTCGGGCCGGAAGGAAGAGCTTTCTTT. Translated: CASSLGPEGRAFF.

This clonotype was seen ten or more times. The gene calls are TRBV2 and TRBJ2-1; 9 nucleotides agree with TRBD2. The J segment lost 3 bases and the V segment lost 2 bases, leaving 14 bases of the junction unmatched. The CDR3 extends over 19 amino acids. Per the germline V gene, CDR1 is SNHLY and CDR2 is FYNNEI. CDR3 in amino acids: CASSESPLAGSSLYNEQFF. The CDR3, as DNA: TGTGCCAGCAGTGAAAGCCCGCTAGCGGGATCTTCCCTCTACAATGAGCAGTTCTTC.

This sequence joins TRBV20-1 and TRBJ2-2; 8 positions match TRBD2. V lost 2 bases to trimming and J lost 5 bases; unmatched junction nucleotides: 7. This CDR3 contains 15 residues. Germline loops: CDR1 DFQATT, CDR2 SNEGSKA (reference sequence). The CDR3 region is CSARRAGGWTGELFF. CDR3 coding DNA: TGCAGTGCTAGAAGGGCGGGAGGATGGACCGGGGAGCTGTTTTTT.

The rearrangement uses TRBV7-9 and TRBJ1-6; no clear D gene. The germline CDR1 and CDR2 sequences are SEHNR and FQNEAQ (reference sequence). CDR3 length equals 14 residues. The ends were cut back, 3 bases at V and 10 bases at J, with 13 bases in the middle. The CDR3 loop is CASSFMDPRSPLHF. The CDR3 DNA sequence: TGTGCCAGCAGCTTTATGGACCCGAGGTCACCCCTCCACTTT.

This clonotype occurred many times. The rearrangement joins TRBV7-9 to TRBJ2-5, with TRBD2 matching over 12 bases. Trimming removed 5 bases from V and 5 bases from J; junction bases left unmatched: 6. The germline CDR1 and CDR2 sequences are SEHNR and FQNEAQ (reference sequence). The CDR3 is made up of 15 amino acids. CDR3 sequence (DNA): TGTGCCAGCAGCCAAGGACTAGCGGGGAGTGAGACCCAGTACTTC. This codes for CASSQGLAGSETQYF.

The chain uses TRBV6-1 and TRBJ2-2; D remains unclear. The V end was cut by 7 bases, the J end by 7 bases, with 7 bases between. Germline CDR1 is MNHNS and CDR2 is SASEGT. The CDR3 covers 11 residues. The CDR3, as DNA: TGTGCCAGCACCCTACACGGGGAGCTGTTTTTT. This codes for CASTLHGELFF.

The J gene is TRBJ2-1, the V gene TRBV9, with 9 bases lining up with TRBD2. This CDR3 spans 16 amino acids. Trimming removed 4 bases from V and 5 bases from J; junction bases left unmatched: 10. The germline V gene has CDR1 SGDLS and CDR2 YYNGEE. The CDR3 is CASSPSLLAGDNEQFF. The CDR3, as DNA: TGTGCCAGCAGCCCCAGCCTTTTAGCGGGAGACAATGAGCAGTTCTTC. Based on the CDR3 plus reference TRBV9 and TRBJ2-1, the full variable domain is DSGVTQTPKHLITATGQRVTLRCSPRSGDLSVYWYQQSLDQGLQFLIQYYNGEERAKGNILERFSAQQFPDLHSELNLSSLELGDSALYFCASSPSLLAGDNEQFFGPGTRLTVL.

This clonotype was recorded a few times. The rearrangement joins TRBV10-2 to TRBJ2-3; unclear D gene. The CDR3 has 11 amino acids. V lost 6 bases and J 4 bases, leaving 5 bases between the germline ends. From germline, CDR1 is WSHSY and CDR2 SAAADI. The CDR3 region is CASRAPDTQYF. The CDR3 DNA follows: TGCGCCAGCAGAGCCCCAGATACGCAGTATTTT.

The sample holds many counts of this clonotype. This chain links TRBV28 with TRBJ2-5, with 12 nucleotides matching TRBD1. Trimming at V came to 5 bases and at J to 4 bases, leaving 11 bases not matched to a gene. Germline CDR1 and CDR2: MDHEN and SYDVKM. The CDR3 has 17 amino acids. CDR3 protein: CASSLPGTGGAGETQYF. CDR3 DNA: TGTGCCAGCAGTCTTCCCGGGACAGGGGGCGCGGGAGAGACCCAGTACTTC.

This clonotype was seen ten or more times. The CDR3 is CSVEALSNEQFF. The DNA for the CDR3 is TGCAGCGTTGAAGCGTTGAGCAATGAGCAGTTCTTC. The V call is TRBV29-1, the J call TRBJ2-1; D gene unclear. The CDR3 consists of 12 residues. In germline, CDR1 is SQVTM, CDR2 ANQGSEA. The V gene lost 1 base and the J gene lost 6 bases, with 7 bases spanning the gap.

A few counts support this clonotype. This chain connects TRBV19 to TRBJ1-1; D is undetermined. Between the trimmed V and J ends, which lost 3 bases and 0 bases, there was a span of 8 bases. The germline V gene has CDR1 LNHDA and CDR2 SQIVND (reference sequence). The CDR3 spans 14 residues. The DNA of the CDR3 is TGTGCCAGTAGTATGGAGCGTATGAACACTGAAGCTTTCTTT. It yields the protein CASSMERMNTEAFF.

This clonotype was observed many times. V and J are TRBV11-3 and TRBJ2-7; TRBD1 matches 7 bases. The CDR3 totals 14 residues. Germline assignment: CDR1 SGHNT and CDR2 YENEEA. J lost 2 bases, V lost 4 bases, and 5 bases had no gene match. The CDR3 DNA reads as TGTGCCAGCAGCTCCTGGACAGGAACCTACGAGCAGTACTTC. Amino acids: CASSSWTGTYEQYF.

This clonotype was detected only a few times. This rearrangement joins TRBV28 to TRBJ2-6; no clear D. This CDR3 region has 15 residues. The V gene lost 6 bases and the J gene lost 2 bases, with 11 bases spanning the gap. Per germline, CDR1 MDHEN and CDR2 SYDVKM. CDR3 sequence (DNA): TGTGCCAGCAGCCCGTACGCGGCTGGGGCCAACGTCCTGACTTTC. Protein sequence: CASSPYAAGANVLTF.

Many counts were recorded for this clonotype. The chain carries TRBV28 and TRBJ1-2; tentatively, D is TRBD1 (5 bases). CDR1 is MDHEN, CDR2 SYDVKM, per germline. CDR3 length: 13 amino acids. Trimming stripped 3 bases from V and 4 bases from J, with 9 bases between. CDR3 region: CASSLLTVYGYTF. The DNA of the CDR3 is TGTGCCAGCAGTTTGTTGACAGTCTATGGCTACACCTTC.

The chain is built from TRBV5-6 and TRBJ2-3; 11 bases fit TRBD2. CDR1 and CDR2 from the germline V gene are SGHDT and YYEEEE. The length of the CDR3 is 15 residues. Trimming cost V 0 bases and J 5 bases; bases outside gene matches: 2. The CDR3 reads CASSLVLAGGDTQYF. CDR3 sequence (DNA): TGTGCCAGCAGCTTGGTGCTAGCGGGAGGAGATACGCAGTATTTT.

With respect to this clonotype: Since a far larger clone is one base different, this is likely a read error. The rearrangement joins TRBV6-2 or TRBV6-3 to TRBJ1-1, with 8 positions matching TRBD1. Germline CDR1 is MNHEY and CDR2 is SVGEGT. This CDR3 comprises 14 residues. The DNA of the CDR3 is TGTGCCAGCGGAGGACAGGGAATGAACGCTGAAGCTTTCTTT. It yields the protein CASGGQGMNAEAFF.

This clonotype was picked up many times. The chain carries TRBV5-1 and TRBJ2-7, with 10 bases fitting TRBD2. Germline loops: CDR1 SGHRS, CDR2 YFSETQ. V lost 0 bases and J lost 5; bases outside the gene matches: 5. The CDR3 has 15 residues. CDR3 in amino acids: CASSLGLAGVDEQYF. The DNA of the CDR3 is TGCGCCAGCAGCTTGGGGCTAGCGGGAGTCGACGAGCAGTACTTC. Looking up the rest from reference TRBV5-1 and TRBJ2-7 gives the full variable domain: KAGVTQTPRYLIKTRGQQVTLSCSPISGHRSVSWYQQTPGQGLQFLFEYFSETQRNKGNFPGRFSGRQFSNSRSEMNVSTLELGDSALYLCASSLGLAGVDEQYFGPGTRLTVT.

The sample holds a few counts of this clonotype. The genes are TRBV18 and TRBJ1-1; 7 bases are shared with TRBD1. The CDR3 runs 17 residues. Trimming removed 3 bases from V and 0 bases from J; junction bases left unmatched: 10. The germline CDR1 and CDR2 sequences are KGHSH and LQKENI. The CDR3 region has the DNA TGTGCCAGCTCACCTTCCGGGACAGCCTACATGAACACTGAAGCTTTCTTT. Protein: CASSPSGTAYMNTEAFF.

In its sample, this clonotype was seen a few times. The genes are TRBV28 and TRBJ1-2, with 7 bases aligning to TRBD1. The V and J ends lost 4 bases and 4 bases, in that order; junction bases with no gene match: 3. The CDR3 length is 13 residues. Germline values: CDR1 MDHEN, CDR2 SYDVKM. The CDR3 coding sequence is TGTGCCAGCAGTTGGGACAGCGGCTATGGCTACACCTTC. This codes for CASSWDSGYGYTF.

This clonotype was recorded many times. V gene TRBV28 combines with J gene TRBJ2-7; the match to TRBD2 covers 9 bases. Trimming took 3 bases from V and 3 from J; bases not matched to a gene: 6. This CDR3 contains 15 residues. CDR1 and CDR2 (germline): MDHEN, SYDVKM. The chain's CDR3 is CASSFLAGENYEQYF. Written as DNA, the CDR3 is TGTGCCAGCAGTTTTTTAGCGGGAGAAAACTACGAGCAGTACTTC.

In this sample, this clonotype turned up many times. The J gene is TRBJ1-1, the V gene TRBV5-1, with TRBD1 matching 8 bases. The ends lost 4 bases at V and 9 bases at J; junction bases unmatched: 2. The germline gives CDR1 SGHRS, CDR2 YFSETQ. The CDR3 is 11 amino acids. CDR3 region: CASSRTGKAFF. DNA for the CDR3: TGCGCCAGCAGCCGGACAGGGAAAGCTTTCTTT.

On this clonotype itself: This is likely an artifact of a read error, given a far larger clone one base away. The J gene is TRBJ1-1, the V gene TRBV27; no definite D call. The CDR3 extends over 14 amino acids. Per the germline V gene, CDR1 is MNHEY and CDR2 is SMNVEV (reference sequence). As DNA, the CDR3 is TGTGCCAGCAGGCCAAATGGGATGAACACTGAAGCTTCCTTT. This codes for CASRPNGMNTEASF.

This clonotype has just one count. The chain uses TRBV9 and TRBJ2-7, with 16 bases identical to TRBD2. The CDR3 is made up of 19 amino acids. Losses at the gene ends were 3 bases for V and 6 bases for J; bases not matched to a gene: 15. Germline CDR1 and CDR2: SGDLS and YYNGEE. CDR3 residues: CASSETAGTSGRAFGEQYF. Written as DNA, the CDR3 is TGTGCCAGCAGCGAAACGGCCGGGACTAGCGGGAGGGCCTTTGGCGAGCAGTACTTC.

This clonotype was detected many times. The chain couples TRBV12-3 or TRBV12-4 to TRBJ2-1; 10 bases agree with TRBD1. V shed 5 bases and J 11 bases; nucleotides not matched to a gene: 3. This CDR3 is 12 amino acids long. CDR3 bases: TGTGCCAGCAGTGGACAGGGGGTAAAGCAGTTCTTC. Translating gives CASSGQGVKQFF.

This clonotype has at least ten counts. The V gene is TRBV24-1, the J gene TRBJ2-3; 10 positions match TRBD2. V lost 1 base to trimming and J lost 5 bases; unmatched junction nucleotides: 2. Germline CDR1 reads KGHDR; CDR2 reads SFDVKD. This CDR3 contains 15 residues. The CDR3 here is CATSDFASGRDTQYF. The CDR3 DNA reads TGTGCCACCAGTGATTTCGCTAGCGGGAGAGATACGCAGTATTTT.

The sample holds many counts of this clonotype. The chain employs TRBV20-1 and TRBJ2-5, with TRBD1 matching 7 bases. The CDR3 has 16 amino acids. From germline, CDR1 is DFQATT and CDR2 SNEGSKA (reference sequence). V dropped 1 base and J dropped 1; count of bases not matched to a gene: 9. In DNA, the CDR3 is TGCAGTGCTAGAGTCAACAGGGGACGCGCCCAAGAGACCCAGTACTTC. It is translated as CSARVNRGRAQETQYF.

This clonotype occurred many times. The chain uses TRBV12-5 and TRBJ2-5, with TRBD1 matching 7 bases. This CDR3 comprises 17 residues. The J segment lost 2 bases and the V segment lost 2 bases, leaving 11 bases of the junction unmatched. Germline V gene data show CDR1 as LGHNT and CDR2 as FRNRAP. The CDR3 region is CASGLQSVTGMQETQYF. The DNA for the CDR3 is TGTGCTAGTGGTTTGCAATCGGTGACAGGGATGCAAGAGACCCAGTACTTC.

The chain carries TRBV6-2 or TRBV6-3 and TRBJ2-1; 14 positions agree with TRBD2. The CDR3 loop spans 14 amino acids. Germline V gene lookup returns CDR1 MNHEY and CDR2 SVGEGT. V was clipped by 11 bases and J by 9 bases; unmatched bases: 9. In DNA, the CDR3 is TGTGCCGTCGGGACTAGCGGGAGCAGGGGTGAGCAGTTCTTC. This codes for CAVGTSGSRGEQFF.